Below, one T cell receptor beta chain is given with its context. The antigen is not known. The CDR3 length is 12 residues. The samples comprised about 0.95-11 million cryopreserved PBMC ahead of DNA extraction. Version v3.0 of the immunoSEQ assay ran at survey level. Produced via immunoSEQ multiplex PCR; TCRdb's table is partial and in-frame only. The repertoire holds roughly 30,000 clones, with around nine tenths as singletons. These data are taken from a study of long-term antiretroviral therapy in people with HIV. Points from the study as a whole: All time points showed a repertoire dominated by clones expanded before ART.

This sequence originates from a woman aged 18-35 years with HIV. The sample here was unsorted PBMCs, taken 1.8 years after starting antiretroviral therapy. The rearrangement uses TRBV21-1 and TRBJ1-2. TRBV21-1 is recorded as a pseudogene. CDR3 amino acids: CASSKGGYGYTF. Written as DNA, the CDR3 is TGTGCCAGCAGCAAAGGTGGCTATGGCTACACCTTC.